Listed below are T cell receptor beta chains from one sample, sequenced in a study of T-cell reconstitution after alpha-beta-depleted transplantation in children. TCRdb recomputed calls from the PCR reads with MiXCR, one row per CDR3 protein. The table includes 700,000 to 850,000 distinct CDR3 sequences, 16% detected once. This specimen consisted of PBMCs, mostly from graft donor cells, obtained 360 days after TCRalphabeta/CD19-depleted stem cell transplant. These receptor sequences come from a male patient aged 10-17 years who had a stem cell transplant for acute lymphoblastic leukemia, so the T cells may come from the graft donor. Each CDR3 is given with its conserved first and last residue. The order of the fields is V gene, D gene, J gene, CDR3 protein. D genes are given only for firm matches.

TRBV10-3	-	TRBJ2-7	CAISDPWGSHEQYF
TRBV4-1	-	TRBJ2-7	CASSQETAENYEQYF
TRBV10-3	TRBD1	TRBJ2-2	CAISTTSPGQVTPPINTGELFF
TRBV11-2	-	TRBJ2-1	CASSFKPASAPSHEQFF
TRBV7-2	-	TRBJ1-4	CASSLVRLNEKLFF
TRBV14	-	TRBJ1-5	CASSQDVFLRDQPQHF
TRBV29-1	TRBD1	TRBJ1-2	CSVEKGTANYGYTF
TRBV5-1	-	TRBJ2-6	CASSLEGHSGANVLTF
TRBV3-1	TRBD1	TRBJ2-7	CASSHLDRTYEQYF
TRBV7-8	TRBD1	TRBJ1-1	CASSFRGRDTEAFF
TRBV5-1	-	TRBJ2-1	CASSLGAALQSSYNEQFF
TRBV20-1	TRBD1	TRBJ2-4	CSAPEQGGAKNIQYF
TRBV7-2	-	TRBJ2-7	CASSRQVYEQYF
TRBV20-1	-	TRBJ2-7	CSARRLAEPIYEQYF
TRBV4-1	TRBD2	TRBJ2-7	CASSQVGTSGYEQYF
TRBV2	-	TRBJ2-1	CASSPRTTSYSEQFF
TRBV5-1	TRBD1	TRBJ1-2	CASSPQGQGNLYGYTF
TRBV5-1	TRBD2	TRBJ2-7	CASSWLAGREQYF
TRBV7-2	-	TRBJ2-7	CASSFWAGRQYF
TRBV5-1	-	TRBJ2-4	CASSRTTDRRPYLENIQYF
TRBV10-3	TRBD2	TRBJ2-7	CAISPLTSVDPYEQYF
TRBV21-1	-	TRBJ2-7	CASIPTPGGSYEQYF